The rows below give T cell receptor beta chains drawn from one sample of a study of shared clonotypes between healthy human individuals. Profiled with immunoSEQ multiplex PCR; TCRdb holds only in-frame clones, not every one. The data contain about 190,000 clones, about 68% of them singletons. Material for sequencing was memory CD4+ T cells sorted from blood. The origin of the receptors is a man aged 25 to 40 in good health. Each CDR3 is given with its conserved first and last residue.

TRBV10-3	TRBJ2-2	CAIRDRVANTGELFF
TRBV9	TRBJ2-2	CASSVVARTFANTGELFF
TRBV5-6	TRBJ2-7	CASSLGGVYEQYF
TRBV7-8	TRBJ2-1	CASSQRVNEQFF
TRBV18	TRBJ2-5	CASSPGIGQETQYF
TRBV11-2	TRBJ1-1	CASSSGVPRTEAFF
TRBV2	TRBJ2-1	CASITVRSSYNEQFF
TRBV4-3	TRBJ2-6	CASSQDSGAGANVLTF
TRBV6-4	TRBJ2-3	CASSEEASGMQYF
TRBV7-2	TRBJ1-5	CASSHSGLQPQHF
TRBV7-2	TRBJ2-5	CASSHRDRVEETQYF
TRBV7-9	TRBJ2-5	CASSPGGPSQETQYF
TRBV9	TRBJ1-2	CASSVGTSGTGYTF
TRBV27	TRBJ1-2	CASSPSIPNYGYTF
TRBV9	TRBJ1-1	CASSVGFGGTEAFF
TRBV4-1	TRBJ2-4	CASSQDERELKNIQYF
TRBV4-3	TRBJ2-1	CASSQEGTVHNEQFF
TRBV5-5	TRBJ1-1	CASSLTAGSGTEAFF
TRBV19	TRBJ2-2	CATQVGAVSTGELFF
TRBV4-3	TRBJ1-5	CASSQVVGSNQPQHF
TRBV18	TRBJ2-5	CASSLETQYF
TRBV5-1	TRBJ2-5	CASSEIVGETQYF
TRBV7-8	TRBJ2-3	CASSLALGQGFSTDTQYF
TRBV7-9	TRBJ2-6	CASSQGQGASGANVLTF
TRBV5-1	TRBJ1-5	CASGQVSNQPQHF
TRBV28	TRBJ2-5	CASSTRTGTSGAEETQYF
TRBV11-3	TRBJ2-7	CASSLTGASYEQYF
TRBV19	TRBJ1-1	CASSIGPDRVTEAFF
TRBV23-1	TRBJ2-6	CASSKGQGQTSGANVLTF
TRBV25-1	TRBJ2-3	CASSESGDRTITDTQYF
TRBV7-9	TRBJ2-1	CASSLALASNEQFF
TRBV6-5	TRBJ2-1	CASSRQGGSYNEQFF
TRBV18	TRBJ2-7	CASSPSPGLARYEQYF
TRBV11-3	TRBJ2-5	CASSPLAGGPWETQYF
TRBV28	TRBJ2-2	CASSVGTGGGIGELFF
TRBV6-1	TRBJ2-3	CASSLDRYTDTQYF
TRBV6-6	TRBJ1-1	CASTPGRENTEAFF
TRBV10-3	TRBJ1-5	CAISEFTGTGQPQHF
TRBV7-2	TRBJ1-1	CASSFWANTEAFF
TRBV19	TRBJ1-5	CASSYRGSNNQPQHF
TRBV5-1	TRBJ2-4	CASSLGVEVLAKNIQYF
TRBV5-1	TRBJ2-1	CASSPTGTVYNEQFF
TRBV9	TRBJ1-1	CASSVTDRDTEAFF
TRBV6-1	TRBJ2-7	CASSDSLDYEQYF
TRBV7-9	TRBJ2-3	CASSLLRQGAGDTQYF
TRBV7-9	TRBJ2-2	CASSSDRGRGGELFF
TRBV20-1	TRBJ1-2	CSARVRGIYTF
TRBV7-2	TRBJ2-1	CASSPHGSSLEGEQFF
TRBV7-9	TRBJ2-7	CASSLAGTGLREQYF
TRBV5-1	TRBJ2-3	CASSAGQGGTTDTQYF
TRBV13	TRBJ2-5	CASSSTASGSFTQETQYF
TRBV28	TRBJ2-1	CANYPGTVGVEQFF
TRBV7-7	TRBJ2-1	CASSLDSGTDEQFF